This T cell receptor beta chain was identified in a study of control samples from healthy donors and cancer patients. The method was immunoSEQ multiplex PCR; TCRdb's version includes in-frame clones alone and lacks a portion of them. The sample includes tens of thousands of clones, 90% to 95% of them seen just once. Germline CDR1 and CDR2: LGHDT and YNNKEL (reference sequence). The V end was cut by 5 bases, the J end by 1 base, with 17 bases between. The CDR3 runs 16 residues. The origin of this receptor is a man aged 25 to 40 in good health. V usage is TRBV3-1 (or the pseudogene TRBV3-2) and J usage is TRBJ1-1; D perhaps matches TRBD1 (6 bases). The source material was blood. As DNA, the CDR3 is TGTGCCAGCAGCTCTATCCCCGGGGGCACGAACACTGAAGCTTTCTTT. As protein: CASSSIPGGTNTEAFF.